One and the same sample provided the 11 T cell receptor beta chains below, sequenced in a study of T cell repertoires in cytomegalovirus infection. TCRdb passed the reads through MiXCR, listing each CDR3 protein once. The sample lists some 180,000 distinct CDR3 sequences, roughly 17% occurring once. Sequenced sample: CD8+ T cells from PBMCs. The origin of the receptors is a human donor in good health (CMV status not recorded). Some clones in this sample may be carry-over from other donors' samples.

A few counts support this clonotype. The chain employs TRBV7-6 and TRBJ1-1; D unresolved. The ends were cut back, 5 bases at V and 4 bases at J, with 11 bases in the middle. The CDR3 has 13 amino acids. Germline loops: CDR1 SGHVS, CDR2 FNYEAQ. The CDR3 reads CASSPPGTTEAFF. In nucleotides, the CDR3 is TGTGCCAGCAGCCCCCCTGGAACCACTGAAGCTTTCTTT. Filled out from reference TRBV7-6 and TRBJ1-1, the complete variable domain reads GAGVSQSPRYKVTKRGQDVALRCDPISGHVSLYWYRQALGQGPEFLTYFNYEAQQDKSGLPNDRFSAERPEGSISTLTIQRTEQRDSAMYRCASSPPGTTEAFFGQGTRLTVV.

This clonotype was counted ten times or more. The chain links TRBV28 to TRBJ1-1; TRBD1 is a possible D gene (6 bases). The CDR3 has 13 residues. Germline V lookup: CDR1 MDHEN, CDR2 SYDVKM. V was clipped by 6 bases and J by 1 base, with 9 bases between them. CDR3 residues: CASSPTGNTEAFF. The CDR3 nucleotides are TGTGCCAGCAGCCCGACAGGGAACACTGAAGCTTTCTTT.

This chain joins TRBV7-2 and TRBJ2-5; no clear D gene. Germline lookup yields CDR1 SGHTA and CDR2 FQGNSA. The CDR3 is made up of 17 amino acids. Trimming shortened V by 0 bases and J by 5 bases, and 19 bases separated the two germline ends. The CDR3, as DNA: TGTGCCAGCAGCTTAGCCCTGAGGCCTACCTCGAGGGAGACCCAGTACTTC. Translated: CASSLALRPTSRETQYF. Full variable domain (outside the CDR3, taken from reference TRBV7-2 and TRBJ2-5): GAGVSQSPSNKVTEKGKDVELRCDPISGHTALYWYRQSLGQGLEFLIYFQGNSAPDKSGLPSDRFSAERTGGSVSTLTIQRTQQEDSAVYLCASSLALRPTSRETQYFGPGTRLLVL.

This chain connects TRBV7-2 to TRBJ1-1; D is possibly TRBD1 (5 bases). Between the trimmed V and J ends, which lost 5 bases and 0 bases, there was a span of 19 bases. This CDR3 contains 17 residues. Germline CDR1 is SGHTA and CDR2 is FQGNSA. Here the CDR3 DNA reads TGTGCCAGCAGCCCACAGGAGCCTCCCGATATGAACACTGAAGCTTTCTTT. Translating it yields CASSPQEPPDMNTEAFF.

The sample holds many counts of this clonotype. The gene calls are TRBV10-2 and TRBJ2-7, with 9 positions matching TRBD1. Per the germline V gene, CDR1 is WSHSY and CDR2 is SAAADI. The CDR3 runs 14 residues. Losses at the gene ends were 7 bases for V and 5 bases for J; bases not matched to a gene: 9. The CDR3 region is CASTIQGARDEQYF. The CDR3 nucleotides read TGCGCCAGCACCATACAGGGGGCAAGGGACGAGCAGTACTTC.

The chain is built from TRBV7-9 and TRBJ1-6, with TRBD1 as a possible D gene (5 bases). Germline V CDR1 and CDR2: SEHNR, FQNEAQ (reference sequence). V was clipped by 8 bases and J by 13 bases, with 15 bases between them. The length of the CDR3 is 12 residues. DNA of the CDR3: TGTGCCAGCCTTGAAGGGGCTAAGCCCCTCCACTTT. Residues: CASLEGAKPLHF.

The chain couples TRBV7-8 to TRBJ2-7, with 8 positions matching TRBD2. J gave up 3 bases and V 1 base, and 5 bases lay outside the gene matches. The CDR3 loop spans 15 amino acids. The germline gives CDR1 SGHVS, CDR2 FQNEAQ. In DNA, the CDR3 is TGTGCCAGCAGCTTAGAGTTTACTAGCGGCTACGAGCAGTACTTC. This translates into CASSLEFTSGYEQYF.

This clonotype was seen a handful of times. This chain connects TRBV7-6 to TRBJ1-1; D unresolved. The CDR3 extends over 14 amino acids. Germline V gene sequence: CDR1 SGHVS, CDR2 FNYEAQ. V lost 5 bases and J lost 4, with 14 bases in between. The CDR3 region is CASSPSSSSTEAFF. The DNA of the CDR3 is TGTGCCAGCAGCCCTTCGTCCTCCAGCACTGAAGCTTTCTTT.

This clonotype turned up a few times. The DNA of the CDR3 is TGTGCCAGCAGCCGGATTTCCTACGAGCAGTACTTC. Translated: CASSRISYEQYF. The gene calls are TRBV7-6 and TRBJ2-7; D not resolved. V was pared by 5 bases and J by 1 base, with 6 bases between. The CDR3 is 12 residues long. CDR1 SGHVS and CDR2 FNYEAQ come from the germline V gene.

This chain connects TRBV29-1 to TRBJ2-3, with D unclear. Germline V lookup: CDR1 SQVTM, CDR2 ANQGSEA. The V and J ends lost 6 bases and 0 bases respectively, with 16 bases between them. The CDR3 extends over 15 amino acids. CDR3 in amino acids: CSVAAYIPSTDTQYF. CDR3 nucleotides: TGCAGCGTCGCTGCGTACATACCGAGCACAGATACGCAGTATTTT.

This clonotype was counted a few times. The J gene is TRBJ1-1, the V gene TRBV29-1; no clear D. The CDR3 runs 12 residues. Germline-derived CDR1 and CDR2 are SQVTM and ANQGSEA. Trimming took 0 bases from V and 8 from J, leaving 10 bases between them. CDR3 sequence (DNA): TGCAGCGTTGAAGAAGGAGGGCTCGAAGCTTTCTTT. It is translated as CSVEEGGLEAFF.